Given below is one T cell receptor beta chain in context. What it binds is not known. Sequencing used immunoSEQ multiplex PCR; TCRdb keeps in-frame clones, though not all of them. Of under 150,000 clones detected, roughly 92% appear once; the ten largest clones hold around 1.1%. The record originates from a study of T cell responses to AZD1222 COVID-19 vaccine. Study-wide results and limits: Baseline seropositivity characterized only six AZD1222 recipients. The repertoires were collected only after the peak T cell response. Variant regions that are unmutated are reportedly the target of nearly half of spike-specific TCRs. Regions 160-218 and 743-854 held dominance among vaccine-associated CD4 TCRs, which spanned spike.

This CDR3 region has 16 residues. The germline CDR1 and CDR2 sequences are ENHRY and SYGVKD. With 4 bases removed from V and 1 base from J, the gap between germline ends came to 14 bases. The sequenced sample was peripheral blood, obtained 28 days after the second AZD1222 dose. The gene calls are TRBV10-3 and TRBJ1-5, with D tentatively TRBD1 (5 bases). This receptor was taken from an adult who received the AZD1222 COVID-19 vaccine. CDR3 sequence (DNA): TGTGCCATCAGTGCGGGGACCGGGGGGAGCAATCAGCCCCAGCATTTT. It specifies CAISAGTGGSNQPQHF.